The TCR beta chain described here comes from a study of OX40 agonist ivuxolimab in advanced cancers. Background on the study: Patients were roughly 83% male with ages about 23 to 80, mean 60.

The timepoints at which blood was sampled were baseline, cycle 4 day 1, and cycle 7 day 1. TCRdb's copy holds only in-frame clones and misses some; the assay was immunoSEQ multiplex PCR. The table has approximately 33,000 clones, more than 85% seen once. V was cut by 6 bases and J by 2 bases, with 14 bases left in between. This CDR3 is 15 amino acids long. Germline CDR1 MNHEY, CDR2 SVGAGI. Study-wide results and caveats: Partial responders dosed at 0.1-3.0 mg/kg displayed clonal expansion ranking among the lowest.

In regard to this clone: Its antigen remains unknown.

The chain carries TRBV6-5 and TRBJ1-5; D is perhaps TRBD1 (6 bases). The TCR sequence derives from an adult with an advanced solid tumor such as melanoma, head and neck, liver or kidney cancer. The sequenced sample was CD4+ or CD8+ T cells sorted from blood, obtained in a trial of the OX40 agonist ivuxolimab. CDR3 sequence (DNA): TGTGCCAGCAGCCCGAACAGGGTCGGCAATCAGCCCCAGCATTTT. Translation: CASSPNRVGNQPQHF.